The 18 T cell receptor beta chains given below trace back to one sample, sequenced in a study of T cell responses to AZD1222 COVID-19 vaccine. Method: immunoSEQ multiplex PCR; TCRdb's copy keeps in-frame clones and lacks some. The table includes roughly 99,000 clones, around 90% detected once. This specimen was peripheral blood, taken on day 0 of AZD1222 vaccination. Receptors originate from an adult in good health.

This clone came up once. The chain is built from TRBV7-2 and TRBJ2-4; 7 bases match TRBD1. The V gene end was trimmed by 0 bases and the J gene end by 6 bases; junction bases not matched to a gene: 5. Germline V gene lookup returns CDR1 SGHTA and CDR2 FQGNSA. This CDR3 is built from 15 residues. The CDR3, as DNA: TGTGCCAGCAGCTTAGCTTGGAGACAGGGAAACATTCAGTACTTC. It translates to CASSLAWRQGNIQYF.

The chain recombines TRBV7-9 with TRBJ2-7; D not certain. Looked up from germline, CDR1 is SEHNR and CDR2 is FQNEAQ (reference sequence). Trimming cost V 3 bases and J 3 bases, with 15 bases left between them. The CDR3 extends over 15 amino acids. The CDR3 region has the DNA TGTGCCAGCAGCTTTATCAATCGTGGCAGCTACGAGCAGTACTTC. Translating it yields CASSFINRGSYEQYF.

The chain recombines TRBV25-1 with TRBJ1-3, with a possible D match to TRBD1 (6 bases). Trimming left V 4 bases short and J 0 bases short, with 10 bases between. Germline V CDR1 and CDR2: MGHDK, SYGVNS. The CDR3 loop spans 15 amino acids. For the CDR3, the DNA is TGTGCCAGCAGTGCTGCAGGGGCCTCTGGAAACACCATATATTTT. Amino acids: CASSAAGASGNTIYF. Supplemented by reference TRBV25-1 and TRBJ1-3, the full variable domain reads EADIYQTPRYLVIGTGKKITLECSQTMGHDKMYWYQQDPGMELHLIHYSYGVNSTEKGDLSSESTVSRIRTEHFPLTLESARPSHTSQYLCASSAAGASGNTIYFGEGSWLTVV.

This clone has just one count. The chain has TRBV6-2 or TRBV6-3 and TRBJ2-1, with D possibly matching TRBD1 (5 bases). CDR1 is MNHEY, CDR2 SVGEGT, per germline. Trimming took 5 bases from V and 7 from J, leaving 6 bases between them. This CDR3 region has 11 residues. CDR3 sequence reads: CASSRQNEQFF. CDR3 DNA sequence: TGTGCCAGCAGTCGACAGAATGAGCAGTTCTTC.

This chain connects TRBV20-1 to TRBJ2-7, with 9 bases matching TRBD1. The J segment lost 4 bases and the V segment lost 3 bases, leaving 10 bases of the junction unmatched. The CDR3 covers 15 residues. Germline V CDR1 and CDR2: DFQATT, SNEGSKA (reference sequence). The CDR3 loop is CSASGLGQGLYEQYF. Written as DNA, the CDR3 is TGCAGTGCTAGTGGGCTTGGACAGGGGCTGTACGAGCAGTACTTC.

This sequence joins TRBV19 and TRBJ1-1, with 7 positions matching TRBD1. CDR3 size: 15 residues. In germline, CDR1 is LNHDA, CDR2 SQIVND (reference sequence). Trimming at V came to 1 base and at J to 4 bases, leaving 6 bases not matched to a gene. CDR3 loop: CASSIGSGGVTEAFF. DNA of the CDR3: TGTGCCAGTAGTATAGGATCAGGGGGTGTCACTGAAGCTTTCTTT. Supplemented by reference TRBV19 and TRBJ1-1, the full variable domain reads DGGITQSPKYLFRKEGQNVTLSCEQNLNHDAMYWYRQDPGQGLRLIYYSQIVNDFQKGDIAEGYSVSREKKESFPLTVTSAQKNPTAFYLCASSIGSGGVTEAFFGQGTRLTVV.

This clone was counted once. This rearrangement joins TRBV7-9 to TRBJ2-7; tentatively, D is TRBD1 (5 bases). This CDR3 spans 13 amino acids. V dropped 4 bases and J dropped 6 bases, with 13 bases sitting between them. Germline CDR1 is SEHNR and CDR2 is FQNEAQ (reference sequence). The CDR3 DNA follows: TGTGCCAGCAGCTCAAACAGGTTACCCGAGCAGTACTTC. Protein: CASSSNRLPEQYF.

This clone was counted only a few times. The chain employs TRBV15 and TRBJ2-7; D ambiguous. In germline, CDR1 is LNHNV, CDR2 YYDKDF (reference sequence). The CDR3 covers 14 residues. V lost 3 bases and J 0 bases, leaving 9 bases between the germline ends. The CDR3 spells CATSRTASSYEQYF. The CDR3 DNA reads TGTGCCACCAGCAGGACCGCGAGCTCCTACGAGCAGTACTTC.

This rearrangement joins TRBV30 to TRBJ2-7, with D perhaps matching TRBD2 (5 bases). Trimming shortened V by 2 bases and J by 3 bases, and 17 bases separated the two germline ends. The CDR3 contains 15 residues. Germline values: CDR1 GTSNPN, CDR2 SVGIG (reference sequence). Written as DNA, the CDR3 is TGTGCCTGGAGTCCACTAGATTCTATGCGCTACGAGCAGTACTTC. It encodes CAWSPLDSMRYEQYF.

This clone was detected only once. The V gene is TRBV15, the J gene TRBJ1-1; 7 bases align to TRBD1. The CDR3 runs to 14 residues. Germline V CDR1 and CDR2: LNHNV, YYDKDF (reference sequence). V lost 3 bases, J lost 14 bases, and 15 bases stayed unmatched. CDR3 amino acids: CATSSPGTVLVFFF. The CDR3 nucleotides are TGTGCCACCAGCAGTCCCGGGACAGTTTTGGTCTTCTTCTTT.

The rearrangement links TRBV27 to TRBJ2-2; TRBD2 aligns across 10 bases. V trimming: 6 bases; J trimming: 2 bases; junction bases outside the gene matches: 15. CDR3 length equals 19 residues. CDR1 MNHEY and CDR2 SMNVEV come from the germline V gene (reference sequence). CDR3 nucleotide sequence: TGTGCCAGCAGGTTCCTGGGGAATAGCGGGGGGTATAACACCGGGGAGCTGTTTTTT. This gives the protein CASRFLGNSGGYNTGELFF.

This chain uses TRBV7-2 with TRBJ1-2; 9 bases agree with TRBD1. V lost 5 bases and J lost 7; bases outside the gene matches: 5. The V gene's germline CDR1 is SGHTA and CDR2 FQGNSA. This CDR3 has 13 residues. DNA for the CDR3: TGTGCCAGCAGCCCACAGGGGGCGCTTGGCTACACCTTC. It encodes CASSPQGALGYTF.

This clone came up once. The chain uses TRBV4-2 and TRBJ2-3; 10 bases are a match to TRBD2. Germline values: CDR1 LGHNA, CDR2 YNFKEQ. V gave up 5 bases and J gave up 2 bases; unmatched junction bases: 7. This CDR3 spans 16 amino acids. The CDR3 reads CASSIHTSGATDTQYF. The CDR3 DNA reads as TGTGCCAGCAGCATACATACTAGCGGGGCCACAGATACGCAGTATTTT.

V usage is TRBV5-1 and J usage is TRBJ2-2; TRBD2 aligns across 7 bases. V was clipped by 0 bases and J by 4 bases; unmatched bases: 12. This CDR3 is 18 amino acids long. The germline V gene has CDR1 SGHRS and CDR2 YFSETQ. The CDR3 loop reads CASSLGLAASTGTGELFF. The CDR3 DNA reads TGCGCCAGCAGCTTGGGTCTAGCGGCCTCCACGGGCACCGGGGAGCTGTTTTTT.

The chain recombines TRBV5-6 with TRBJ1-4, with D possibly being TRBD1 (5 bases). The germline V gene has CDR1 SGHDT and CDR2 YYEEEE. Trimming took off 0 bases at V and 2 bases at J, with 14 bases between the two ends. The CDR3 has 17 residues. The CDR3 loop reads CASSLGWGGTTNEKLFF. CDR3 DNA: TGTGCCAGCAGCTTGGGTTGGGGCGGGACTACTAATGAAAAACTGTTTTTT.

The rearrangement links TRBV15 to TRBJ1-5, with D possibly matching TRBD1 (6 bases). CDR1 and CDR2 (germline): LNHNV, YYDKDF (reference sequence). V was clipped by 3 bases and J by 3 bases, with 18 bases between them. The length of the CDR3 is 17 residues. CDR3 bases: TGTGCCACCAGCAGGGATCCTCCGGGACAAATCAATCAGCCCCAGCATTTT. Translating it yields CATSRDPPGQINQPQHF.

This chain connects TRBV6-5 to TRBJ1-4; tentatively, D is TRBD1 (5 bases). Germline V gives CDR1 MNHEY, CDR2 SVGAGI. The CDR3 contains 16 residues. The V end was cut by 0 bases, the J end by 4 bases, with 12 bases between. Here the CDR3 reads CASSYSTERGNEKLFF. The CDR3 region has the DNA TGTGCCAGCAGTTACTCTACCGAGAGGGGTAATGAAAAACTGTTTTTT.

The chain couples TRBV18 to TRBJ1-1; 9 bases fit TRBD1. V dropped 4 bases and J dropped 6; count of bases not matched to a gene: 18. The CDR3 is 18 amino acids. In germline, CDR1 is KGHSH, CDR2 LQKENI. The CDR3 DNA sequence: TGTGCCAGCTCACTGATAACGGGACAGGGATTCTCGGCCCCTGAAGCTTTCTTT. Its translation: CASSLITGQGFSAPEAFF.